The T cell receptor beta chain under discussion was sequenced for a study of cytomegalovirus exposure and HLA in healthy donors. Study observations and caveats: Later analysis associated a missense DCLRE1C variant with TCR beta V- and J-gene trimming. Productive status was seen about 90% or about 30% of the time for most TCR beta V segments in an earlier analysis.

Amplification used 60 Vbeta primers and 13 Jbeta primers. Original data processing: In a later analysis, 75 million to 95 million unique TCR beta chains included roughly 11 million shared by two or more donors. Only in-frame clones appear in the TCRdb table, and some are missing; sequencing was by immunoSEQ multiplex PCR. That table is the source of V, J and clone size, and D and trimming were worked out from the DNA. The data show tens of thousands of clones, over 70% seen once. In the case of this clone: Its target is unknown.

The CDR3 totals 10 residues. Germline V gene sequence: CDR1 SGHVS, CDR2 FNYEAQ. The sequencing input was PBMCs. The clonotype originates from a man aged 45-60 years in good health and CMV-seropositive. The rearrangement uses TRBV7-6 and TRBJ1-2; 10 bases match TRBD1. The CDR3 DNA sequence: TGTGAAGGACAGGGGGATGGCTACACCTTC. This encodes CEGQGDGYTF.